This T cell receptor (beta chain) was identified during a study of identical twins. CDR3 length: 14 amino acids. The germline V gene has CDR1 MNHNS and CDR2 SASEGT. V was trimmed by 4 bases and J by 5 bases, leaving 9 bases between them. Study observations and caveats: Memory repertoires showed no such pattern, whereas abundant cord blood beta clonotypes carried fewer insertions. The same donors were not followed; conclusions instead depended on cross-sectional statistical analysis.

TCRdb used MiXCR to reprocess the 5' RACE reads, holding one entry per CDR3 protein. Here the sample spans over 500,000 distinct CDR3 sequences, under 25% being singletons. At least ten counts were recorded for this clonotype. As yet, its antigen is unknown. The data were also submitted as part of a second study, on T cells expressing NK-cell markers. That paper notes: Of CD8+ T cells, roughly 1.0-7.0% belonged to dominant NKG2C+ clonotypes in six donors. The same clonotypes also predominated in the CD3+CD56-NKG2C+ fraction of a few donors.

The sample was CD4+ T cells sorted from blood. This clonotype originated in a woman aged 18-29 years in good health. J is TRBJ1-6 and V is TRBV6-1, with D possibly TRBD1 on 5 matching bases. The CDR3 region has the DNA TGTGCCAGCAGTGCGGGGGGTGATAATTCACCCCTCCACTTT. Its translation: CASSAGGDNSPLHF.